At least ten counts were recorded for the clone carrying this T cell receptor beta chain. Exclusion of patients followed from uncontrolled infection, other autoimmune disease, pregnancy or lactation. The data were taken from a study of T cells in Graves' hyperthyroidism and ophthalmopathy. The CDR3 regions of TCR beta were amplified from RNA transcripts. HTBI primers were employed in a first-round RT-PCR of the TCR CDR3. One entry per CDR3 protein, called by TCRdb with MiXCR from the multiplex PCR reads. The table records more than 100,000 distinct CDR3 sequences, approximately 50% of them present only once. Per germline, CDR1 SNHLY and CDR2 FYNNEI. V was trimmed by 4 bases and J by 0 bases, leaving 14 bases between them. The CDR3 runs 16 residues.

The specimen sequenced was blood. The gene calls are TRBV2 and TRBJ2-3; a weak D match, TRBD1 (5 bases). The sequence was collected from a man aged 35-49 years with Graves' hyperthyroidism. CDR3 coding DNA: TGTGCCAGCAGTGTGGAAGGGGCTACTAGCACAGATACGCAGTATTTT. It specifies CASSVEGATSTDTQYF.